This TCR beta chain was captured in a study of regulatory T cells in long-lasting Graves disease. Study-wide points: Less diverse TCR repertoires were seen in persistent Graves' patients than in newly diagnosed ones.

This clonotype showed up many times. Its cognate antigen is unknown. Both iRepertoire HTBI primers and Arm-PCR of CDR3 regions were used to build the TCR beta libraries. TCRdb analysed the multiplex PCR reads with MiXCR anew, one entry per CDR3 protein. The sample lists a few hundred thousand distinct CDR3 sequences, around a fifth occurring once. Germline-derived CDR1 and CDR2 are MNHEY and SMNVEV (reference sequence). V was pared by 5 bases and J by 6 bases, with 14 bases between. This CDR3 spans 14 amino acids. Time point noted: persistent/refractory GD, antithyroid drugs over 5 years with positive TRAb. Making the TCR library involved RNA that had been extracted from PBMCs.

The starting material was peripheral blood mononuclear cells (PBMCs), obtained when the disease was refractory, from a patient treated with antithyroid drugs. The receptor was derived from a female donor with Graves disease. This rearrangement joins TRBV27 to TRBJ1-5; D uncertain. The CDR3 is CASSPVGKPQPQHF. The CDR3 nucleotides read TGTGCCAGCAGTCCTGTCGGGAAACCTCAGCCCCAGCATTTT.